Listed below are T cell receptor beta chains from one sample, sequenced in a study of blood T cell repertoires in COVID-19. Generated by immunoSEQ multiplex PCR, the TCRdb table keeps only in-frame clones and is missing some. Here the sample spans roughly 150,000 clones, around 80% being singletons. The material sequenced was peripheral blood. The receptors here all came from a woman between 45 and 60 years old in a cohort sampled during active or convalescent COVID-19. Both conserved end residues are part of each CDR3. A D gene is named only where the DNA matches it firmly. Where a row states a size, it is once, few, many or the class of an expanded clone; other rows omit it.

J	D	V	size	DNA	CDR3
TRBJ2-5	TRBD1	TRBV6-5	-	TGTGCCAGCAGTCCAACGACAGGGTCGTGGGAGACCCAGTACTTC	CASSPTTGSWETQYF
TRBJ2-2	TRBD1	TRBV12-5	-	TGTGCTAGTACTCCGGGACAGGGGGCCCGCGGCACCGGGGAGCTGTTTTTT	CASTPGQGARGTGELFF
TRBJ2-7	-	TRBV30	few	TGTGCCTGGAGTCAGATACAGGGCTTTCAGGGCGAGCAGTACTTC	CAWSQIQGFQGEQYF
TRBJ1-4	-	TRBV5-1	-	TGCGCCAGCAGCTTGAGGAGTGGAGGTGAAAAACTGTTTTTT	CASSLRSGGEKLFF
TRBJ1-2	-	TRBV20-1	-	TGCAGTGCTAGTGACGGGGGAGGGTATGGCTACACCTTC	CSASDGGGYGYTF
TRBJ2-7	TRBD2	TRBV19	-	TGTGCCAGTAGTATCGAACTAGCGGGGGCCTACGAGCAGTACTTC	CASSIELAGAYEQYF
TRBJ2-3	-	TRBV19	few	TGTGCCAGTAGTAAAAGACAGACTAGCACAGATACGCAGTATTTT	CASSKRQTSTDTQYF
TRBJ1-2	TRBD1	TRBV2	many	TGTGCCAGCAGTTGGACAGGGCATAACTATGGCTACACCTTC	CASSWTGHNYGYTF
TRBJ2-3	TRBD2	TRBV28	once	TGTGCCAGCAGTTGGACTAGCGGGGAGGTGGGGCAGTATTTT	CASSWTSGEVGQYF
TRBJ2-2	-	TRBV5-1	once	TGCGCCAGCAGCGACTCGCGACAGACTTACACCGGGGAGCTGTTTTTT	CASSDSRQTYTGELFF
TRBJ2-7	-	TRBV6-1	few	TGTGCCAGCAGTGCTAAGTCAGCTAGGTACTCCTACGAGCAGTACTTC	CASSAKSARYSYEQYF
TRBJ1-2	-	TRBV6-6	-	TGTGCCAGCAGTCGGACAGATCGTTATGGCTACACCTTC	CASSRTDRYGYTF
TRBJ1-3	-	TRBV19	-	TGTGCCAGTAGATACTCGATGGCGGGCTCTGGAAACACCATATATTTT	CASRYSMAGSGNTIYF
TRBJ1-1	-	TRBV10-3	-	TGTGCCATCAGTGGGGTGAGGCGTGGGAACACTGAAGCTTTCTTT	CAISGVRRGNTEAFF
TRBJ2-5	-	TRBV7-3	few	TGTGCCAGCAGCTTAGGCCCGCACGAGGGGACCCAGTACTTC	CASSLGPHEGTQYF
TRBJ1-6	TRBD1	TRBV5-1	-	TGCGCCAGCAGCTTGGCCGTGGACAGGAAGGGCTCACCCCTCCACTTT	CASSLAVDRKGSPLHF
TRBJ2-1	TRBD2	TRBV5-1	many	TGCGCCAGCAGCTTGACCGGTAGCGGGGGCCACACCTACAATGAGCAGTTCTTC	CASSLTGSGGHTYNEQFF
TRBJ1-1	TRBD1	TRBV4-1	-	TGCGCCAGCAGCCGGGGACAGTCGAACACTGAAGCTTTCTTT	CASSRGQSNTEAFF
TRBJ2-3	-	TRBV10-2	-	TGCGCCAGCAGGGAGTCAGGGGACTTCTACACAGATACGCAGTATTTT	CASRESGDFYTDTQYF
TRBJ2-3	TRBD2	TRBV30	once	TGTGCCTGGAGTGGGGCCGGGACTAGTGGCACAGATACGCAGTATTTT	CAWSGAGTSGTDTQYF
TRBJ1-3	TRBD1	TRBV7-8	few	TGTGCCAGCAGCTCCCCGGGACAGGGGGCTGGAAACACCATATATTTT	CASSSPGQGAGNTIYF
TRBJ2-2	-	TRBV15	-	TGTGCCACCAGCAATAGGAGACTGAACACCGGGGAGCTGTTTTTT	CATSNRRLNTGELFF
TRBJ2-6	-	TRBV7-2	-	TGTGCCAGCAGCTTACAGAGGGGGGCCAACGTCCTGACTTTC	CASSLQRGANVLTF
TRBJ2-2	-	TRBV6-5	-	TGTGCCAGCAGTTACTCAGGGGCCACCGGGGAGCTGTTTTTT	CASSYSGATGELFF
TRBJ1-1	-	TRBV13	-	TGTGCCAGCACCCCAACAGAAACCCGGGGAACTGAAGCTTTCTTT	CASTPTETRGTEAFF
TRBJ1-3	TRBD1	TRBV5-4	-	TGTGCCAGCAGCGCGGACAGGGTTTCTGGAAACACCATATATTTT	CASSADRVSGNTIYF
TRBJ1-2	-	TRBV28	-	TGTGCCAGCAAAGGGGGTGAAAGGTATGGCTACACCTTC	CASKGGERYGYTF
TRBJ1-1	-	TRBV7-9	-	TGTGCCAGCAGCCCCCCGGCGGACACTGAAGCTTTCTTT	CASSPPADTEAFF
TRBJ2-3	-	TRBV24-1	few	TGTGCCACCAGCCAATCAGATACGCAGTATTTT	CATSQSDTQYF
TRBJ1-2	TRBD1	TRBV12-3/TRBV12-4	few	TGTGCCAGCAGTCTCAGACAGGGGAGAGGCTACACCTTC	CASSLRQGRGYTF
TRBJ1-4	-	TRBV27	-	TGTGCCAGCAGTTCTAGCCCGTGGGGGCGGGAGGGTGAAAAACTGTTTTTT	CASSSSPWGREGEKLFF
TRBJ1-3	TRBD1	TRBV6-5	-	TGTGCCAGCAGTACAGGGGGCTCTGGAAACACCATATATTTT	CASSTGGSGNTIYF
TRBJ1-3	-	TRBV7-7	-	TGTGCTAGCAGCTCTGGGCCGATCTACTCTGGAAACACCATATATTTT	CASSSGPIYSGNTIYF
TRBJ2-1	TRBD2	TRBV30	-	TGTGCCTGGAGTGTCCAGCGGGGGGTGCAGTTCTTC	CAWSVQRGVQFF